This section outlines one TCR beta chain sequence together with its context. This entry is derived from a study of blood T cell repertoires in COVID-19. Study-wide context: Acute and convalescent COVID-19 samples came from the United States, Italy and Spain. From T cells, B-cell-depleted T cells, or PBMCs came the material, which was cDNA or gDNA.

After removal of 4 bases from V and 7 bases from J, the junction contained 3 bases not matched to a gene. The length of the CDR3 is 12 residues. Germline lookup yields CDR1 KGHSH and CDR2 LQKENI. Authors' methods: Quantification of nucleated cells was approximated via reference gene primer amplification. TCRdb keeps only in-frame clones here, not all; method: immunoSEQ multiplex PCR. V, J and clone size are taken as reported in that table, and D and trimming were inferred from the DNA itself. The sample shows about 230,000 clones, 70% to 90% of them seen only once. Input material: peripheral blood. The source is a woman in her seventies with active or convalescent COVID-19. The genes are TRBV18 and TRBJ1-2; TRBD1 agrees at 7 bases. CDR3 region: CASSLNRGGYTF. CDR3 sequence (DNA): TGTGCCAGCTCACTGAACAGGGGTGGCTACACCTTC.